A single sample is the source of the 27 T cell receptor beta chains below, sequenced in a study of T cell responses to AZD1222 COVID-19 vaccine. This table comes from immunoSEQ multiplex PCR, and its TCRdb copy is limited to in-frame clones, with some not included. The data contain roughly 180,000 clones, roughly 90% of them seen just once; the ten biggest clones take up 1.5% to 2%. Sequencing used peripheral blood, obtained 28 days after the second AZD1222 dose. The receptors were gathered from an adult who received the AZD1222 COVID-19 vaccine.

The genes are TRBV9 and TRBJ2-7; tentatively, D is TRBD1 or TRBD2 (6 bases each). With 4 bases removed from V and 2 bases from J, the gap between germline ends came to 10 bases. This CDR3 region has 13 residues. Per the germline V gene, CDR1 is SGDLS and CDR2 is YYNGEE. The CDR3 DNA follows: TGTGCCAGCAGCCCGAGGGGGGCCTACGAGCAGTACTTC. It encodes CASSPRGAYEQYF.

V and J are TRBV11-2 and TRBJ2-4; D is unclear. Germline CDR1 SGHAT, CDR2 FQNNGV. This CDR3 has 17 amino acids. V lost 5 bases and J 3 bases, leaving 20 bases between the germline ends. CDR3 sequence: CASSTFHLQRGKNIQYF. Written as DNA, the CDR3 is TGTGCCAGCAGCACATTCCATTTACAGCGTGGCAAAAACATTCAGTACTTC.

CDR3 coding DNA: TGTGCCTCGGCGTTGACCTGGGGGGAAAAACTGTTTTTT. The encoded protein is CASALTWGEKLFF. The rearrangement uses TRBV30 and TRBJ1-4; maybe TRBD1 (5 bases). Germline CDR1 GTSNPN, CDR2 SVGIG (reference sequence). V dropped 7 bases and J dropped 8 bases, with 17 bases sitting between them. The CDR3 is 13 residues long. Drawing the rest from reference TRBV30 and TRBJ1-4, the complete variable domain is SQTIHQWPATLVQPVGSPLSLECTVEGTSNPNLYWYRQAAGRGLQLLFYSVGIGQISSEVPQNLSASRPQDRQFILSSKKLLLSDSGFYLCASALTWGEKLFFGSGTQLSVL.

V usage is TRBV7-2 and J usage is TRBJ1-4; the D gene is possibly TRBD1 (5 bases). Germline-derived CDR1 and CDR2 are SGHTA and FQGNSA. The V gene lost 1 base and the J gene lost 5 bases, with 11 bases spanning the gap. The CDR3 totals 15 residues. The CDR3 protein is CASSLVRDANEKLFF. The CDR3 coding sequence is TGTGCCAGCAGCTTAGTCAGGGACGCAAATGAAAAACTGTTTTTT.

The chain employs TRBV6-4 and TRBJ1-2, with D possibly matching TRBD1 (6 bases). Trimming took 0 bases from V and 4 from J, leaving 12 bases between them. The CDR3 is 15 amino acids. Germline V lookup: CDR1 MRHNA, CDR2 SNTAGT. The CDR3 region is CASSDSAGEGYGYTF. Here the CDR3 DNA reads TGTGCCAGCAGTGACTCGGCAGGGGAGGGCTATGGCTACACCTTC.

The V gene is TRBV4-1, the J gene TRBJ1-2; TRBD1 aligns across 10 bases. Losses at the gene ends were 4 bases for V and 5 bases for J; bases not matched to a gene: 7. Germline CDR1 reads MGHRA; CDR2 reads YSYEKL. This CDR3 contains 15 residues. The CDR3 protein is CASSLRDRGGYGYTF. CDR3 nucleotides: TGCGCCAGCAGCCTCCGGGACAGGGGAGGGTATGGCTACACCTTC.

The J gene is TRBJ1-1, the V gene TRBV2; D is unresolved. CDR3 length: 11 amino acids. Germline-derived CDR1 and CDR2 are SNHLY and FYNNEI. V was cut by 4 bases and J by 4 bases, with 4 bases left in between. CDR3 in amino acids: CASSGFTEAFF. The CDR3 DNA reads TGTGCCAGCAGTGGATTCACTGAAGCTTTCTTT.

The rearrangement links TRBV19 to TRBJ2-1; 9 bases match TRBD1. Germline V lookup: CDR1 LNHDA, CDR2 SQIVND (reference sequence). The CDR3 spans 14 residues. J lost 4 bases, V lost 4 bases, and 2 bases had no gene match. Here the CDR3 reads CASSRQGGYNEQFF. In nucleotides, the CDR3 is TGTGCCAGTAGTAGACAGGGGGGTTACAATGAGCAGTTCTTC.

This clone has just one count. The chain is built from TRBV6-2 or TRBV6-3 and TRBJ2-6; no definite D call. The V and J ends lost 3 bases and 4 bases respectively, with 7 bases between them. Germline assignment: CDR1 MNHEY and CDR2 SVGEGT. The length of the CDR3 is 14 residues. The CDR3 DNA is TGTGCCAGCAGTTATCACTCCGGGGCCAACGTCCTGACTTTC. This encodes CASSYHSGANVLTF.

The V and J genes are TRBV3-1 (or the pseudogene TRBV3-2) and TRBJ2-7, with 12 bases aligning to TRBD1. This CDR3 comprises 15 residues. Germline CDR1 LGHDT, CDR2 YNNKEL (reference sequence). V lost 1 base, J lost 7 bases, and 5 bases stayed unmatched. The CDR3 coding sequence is TGTGCCAGCAGCCAAGGGCGGGGACAGGGGGCTGAGCAGTACTTC. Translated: CASSQGRGQGAEQYF.

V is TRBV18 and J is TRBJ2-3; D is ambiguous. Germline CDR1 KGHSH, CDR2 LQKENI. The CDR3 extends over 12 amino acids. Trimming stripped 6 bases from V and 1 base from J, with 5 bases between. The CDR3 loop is CASSRGTDTQYF. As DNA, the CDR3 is TGTGCCAGCTCTCGGGGCACAGATACGCAGTATTTT.

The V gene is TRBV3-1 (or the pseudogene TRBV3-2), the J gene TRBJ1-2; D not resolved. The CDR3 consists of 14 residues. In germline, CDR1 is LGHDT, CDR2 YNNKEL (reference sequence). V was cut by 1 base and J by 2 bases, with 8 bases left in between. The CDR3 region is CASSQVAQNYGYTF. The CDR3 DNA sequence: TGTGCCAGCAGCCAAGTAGCCCAGAACTATGGCTACACCTTC.

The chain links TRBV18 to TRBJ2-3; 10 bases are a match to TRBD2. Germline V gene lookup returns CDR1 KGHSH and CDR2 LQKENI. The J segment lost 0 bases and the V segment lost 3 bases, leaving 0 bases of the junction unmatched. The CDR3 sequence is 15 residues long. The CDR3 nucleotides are TGTGCCAGCTCACCGACTAGCGGGAGCACAGATACGCAGTATTTT. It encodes CASSPTSGSTDTQYF.

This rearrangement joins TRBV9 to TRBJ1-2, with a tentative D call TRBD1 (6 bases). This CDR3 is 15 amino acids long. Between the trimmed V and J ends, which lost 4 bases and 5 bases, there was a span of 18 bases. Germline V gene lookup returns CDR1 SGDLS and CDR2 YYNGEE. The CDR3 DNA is TGTGCCAGCAGCTCAAGCCAGGGGTTGGGGTATGGCTACACCTTC. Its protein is CASSSSQGLGYGYTF.

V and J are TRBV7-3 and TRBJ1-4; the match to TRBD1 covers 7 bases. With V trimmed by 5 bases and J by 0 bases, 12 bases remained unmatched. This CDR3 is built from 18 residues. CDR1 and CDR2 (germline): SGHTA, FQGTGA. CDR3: CASSPDRSSLATNEKLFF. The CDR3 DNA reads TGTGCCAGCAGCCCGGACAGGTCTTCTCTTGCAACTAATGAAAAACTGTTTTTT.

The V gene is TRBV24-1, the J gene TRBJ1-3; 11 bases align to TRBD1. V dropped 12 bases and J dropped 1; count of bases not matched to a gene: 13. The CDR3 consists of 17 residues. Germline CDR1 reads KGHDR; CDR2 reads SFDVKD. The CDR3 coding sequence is TGTGCCGCTTGGGACAGGGGGAAGGTTGGGTCTGGAAACACCATATATTTT. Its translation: CAAWDRGKVGSGNTIYF.

CDR3: CASSPGAAGGPLYTF. Here the CDR3 DNA reads TGTGCCAGCAGCCCAGGGGCAGCCGGCGGTCCTTTATACACCTTC. This chain uses TRBV9 with TRBJ1-2, with a weak D call TRBD1 (6 bases). Germline lookup yields CDR1 SGDLS and CDR2 YYNGEE. The CDR3 extends over 15 amino acids. V shed 4 bases and J shed 11 bases, with 24 bases lying between them.

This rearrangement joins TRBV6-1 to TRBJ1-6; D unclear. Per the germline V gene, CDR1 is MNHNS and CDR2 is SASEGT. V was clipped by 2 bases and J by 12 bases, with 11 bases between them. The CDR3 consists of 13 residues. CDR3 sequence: CASSERAGLPLHF. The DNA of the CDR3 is TGTGCCAGCAGTGAAAGAGCAGGACTACCCCTCCACTTT.

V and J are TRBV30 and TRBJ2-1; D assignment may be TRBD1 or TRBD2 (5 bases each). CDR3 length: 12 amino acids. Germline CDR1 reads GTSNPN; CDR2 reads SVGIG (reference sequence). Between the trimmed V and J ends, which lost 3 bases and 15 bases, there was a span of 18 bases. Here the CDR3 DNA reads TGTGCCTGGAGCGGGACGCCACGAGAGGCGTTCTTC. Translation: CAWSGTPREAFF.

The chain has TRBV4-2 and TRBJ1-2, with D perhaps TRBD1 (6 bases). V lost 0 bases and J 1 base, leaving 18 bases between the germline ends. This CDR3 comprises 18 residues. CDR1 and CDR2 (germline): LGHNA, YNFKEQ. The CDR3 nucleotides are TGTGCCAGCAGCCAAGACCTAACAGGGACTAATGTTAACTATGGCTACACCTTC. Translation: CASSQDLTGTNVNYGYTF.

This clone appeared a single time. CDR3 DNA sequence: TGTGCCAGCAGCGGACAGGCTACCTCTGGGGCCAACGTCCTGACTTTC. This encodes CASSGQATSGANVLTF. The V call is TRBV7-3, the J call TRBJ2-6, with 7 bases that match TRBD1. Germline V gives CDR1 SGHTA, CDR2 FQGTGA. V dropped 5 bases and J dropped 0; count of bases not matched to a gene: 4. CDR3 length: 16 residues.

The CDR3 region is CASSLGMNTEAFF. The DNA for the CDR3 is TGTGCCAGCAGTCTGGGTATGAACACTGAAGCTTTCTTT. The chain has TRBV6-6 and TRBJ1-1, with no clear D. The CDR3 is 13 residues long. CDR1 and CDR2 (germline): MNHNY, SVGAGI (reference sequence). V dropped 5 bases and J dropped 0 bases, with 7 bases sitting between them.

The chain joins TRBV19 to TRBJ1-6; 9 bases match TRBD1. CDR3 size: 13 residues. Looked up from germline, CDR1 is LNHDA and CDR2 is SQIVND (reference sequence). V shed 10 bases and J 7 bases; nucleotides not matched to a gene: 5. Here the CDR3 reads CATNRGQNSPLHF. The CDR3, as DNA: TGTGCCACCAACAGGGGGCAAAATTCACCCCTCCACTTT.

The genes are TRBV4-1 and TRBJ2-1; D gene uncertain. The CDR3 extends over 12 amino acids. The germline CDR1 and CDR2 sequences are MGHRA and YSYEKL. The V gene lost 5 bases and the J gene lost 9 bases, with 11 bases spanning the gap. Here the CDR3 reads CASSTGMGEQFF. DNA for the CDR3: TGCGCCAGCAGCACCGGCATGGGTGAGCAGTTCTTC.

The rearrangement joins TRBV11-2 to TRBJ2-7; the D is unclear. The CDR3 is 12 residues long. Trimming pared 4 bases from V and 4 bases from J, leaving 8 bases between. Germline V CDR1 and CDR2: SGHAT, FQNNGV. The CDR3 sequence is CASSSLGYEQYF. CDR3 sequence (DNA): TGTGCCAGCAGCTCCTTAGGTTACGAGCAGTACTTC.

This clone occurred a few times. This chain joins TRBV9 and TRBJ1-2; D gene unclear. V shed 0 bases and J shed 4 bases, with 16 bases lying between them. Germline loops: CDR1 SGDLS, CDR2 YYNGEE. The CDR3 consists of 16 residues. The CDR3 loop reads CASSVAPADSLYGYTF. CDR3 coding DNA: TGTGCCAGCAGCGTAGCTCCGGCAGATAGCCTCTATGGCTACACCTTC.

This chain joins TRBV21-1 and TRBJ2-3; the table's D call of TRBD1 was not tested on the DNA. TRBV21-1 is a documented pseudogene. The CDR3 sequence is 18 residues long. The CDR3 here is CASSKDTPGTVSTDTQYF. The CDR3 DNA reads TGTGCCAGCAGCAAAGATACCCCGGGGACAGTGAGCACAGATACGCAGTATTTT.